Listed below are T cell receptor beta chains from one sample, sequenced in a study of T-cell reconstitution after alpha-beta-depleted transplantation in children. TCRdb reprocessed the PCR reads via MiXCR and lists one record per CDR3 protein. The sample carries around 300,000 distinct CDR3 sequences, over 9% recorded once. Sequencing used PBMCs, obtained before TCRalphabeta/CD19-depleted stem cell transplant. All receptors come from a boy under two years old with acute myeloid leukemia, due to receive a stem cell transplant. The conserved cysteine and the conserved F or W are not part of the CDR3 here. Fields, in order: CDR3 length, J gene, V gene, CDR3 protein.

>13|TRBJ2-7|TRBV19
ASMDNREPPYEQY
>14|TRBJ2-5|TRBV2
ASSHQPGEGQETQY
>15|TRBJ2-1|TRBV7-8
ASSLVLLAGGLDQQF
>13|TRBJ2-7|TRBV20-1
SARDKRRHSYEQY
>13|TRBJ2-7|TRBV10-3
AISDVGTGGEEQY
>16|TRBJ1-4|TRBV11-1
ASSGQTGVRGTVEKLF
>13|TRBJ1-1|TRBV7-9
ASSSEQGPRTEAF
>16|TRBJ2-7|TRBV2
ASKGPGQGARGSYEQY
>12|TRBJ1-5|TRBV12-3/TRBV12-4
ASSLELVKQPQH
>12|TRBJ2-3|TRBV7-2
ASSSRLLTDTQY
>13|TRBJ2-7|TRBV25-1
ASSESGTGKIEQY
>11|TRBJ1-3|TRBV6-5
ASSSTGRNTIY
>15|TRBJ1-5|TRBV12-5
ASGPGQGARRVQPQH
>12|TRBJ2-7|TRBV5-1
ASNRDGISYEQY
>12|TRBJ2-6|TRBV19
ASSGLSGANVLT
>16|TRBJ2-3|TRBV2
ASSRTTSGSRSTDTQY
>12|TRBJ2-1|TRBV6-1
ASAPTGSHNEQF
>12|TRBJ2-5|TRBV10-2
ASSDRGGGQTQY
>12|TRBJ1-6|TRBV6-1
ASRNRQGYSPLH
>15|TRBJ2-4|TRBV5-1
ASSLNPSVATKNIQY
>13|TRBJ1-5|TRBV5-6
ASSPGPGVNQPQH
>13|TRBJ1-5|TRBV12-3/TRBV12-4
ASSLGGQGIQPQH
>14|TRBJ2-2|TRBV20-1
SAREWAGGNTGELF
>13|TRBJ1-5|TRBV18
ASSPPGLHNQPQH
>12|TRBJ1-4|TRBV20-1
SAPVPTANEKLF
>11|TRBJ2-7|TRBV27
ASSPYSVNEQY
>15|TRBJ2-2|TRBV4-3
ASSLHTLAGGQRRLF
>14|TRBJ2-6|TRBV5-5
ASSLGDLAGANVLT
>11|TRBJ2-5|TRBV13
ASMGGGRETQY
>15|TRBJ2-3|TRBV4-3
ASSQWDRVEGTDTQY
>13|TRBJ2-3|TRBV10-3
AISEATSRTDTQY
>12|TRBJ2-7|TRBV4-2
ASSQEATSYEQY
>17|TRBJ2-6|TRBV7-9
ASSLLRGSLLSGANVLT
>14|TRBJ2-2|TRBV5-1
ASSFGSVGESGELF
>10|TRBJ2-5|TRBV7-6
ASSLRSEGQY
>19|TRBJ2-2|TRBV2
ASSDQCRNPSGERLTGELF
>10|TRBJ2-7|TRBV2
ASSEERGEQY
>12|TRBJ2-7|TRBV6-2/TRBV6-3
ASSYSGPSYEQY
>9|TRBJ1-6|TRBV7-9
ASSEAGPLH
>11|TRBJ2-7|TRBV20-1
SAFGTVNYEQY
>13|TRBJ1-5|TRBV7-2
ASSLVWGRNQPQH
>14|TRBJ1-5|TRBV6-5
ASSYSFGQGNQPQH